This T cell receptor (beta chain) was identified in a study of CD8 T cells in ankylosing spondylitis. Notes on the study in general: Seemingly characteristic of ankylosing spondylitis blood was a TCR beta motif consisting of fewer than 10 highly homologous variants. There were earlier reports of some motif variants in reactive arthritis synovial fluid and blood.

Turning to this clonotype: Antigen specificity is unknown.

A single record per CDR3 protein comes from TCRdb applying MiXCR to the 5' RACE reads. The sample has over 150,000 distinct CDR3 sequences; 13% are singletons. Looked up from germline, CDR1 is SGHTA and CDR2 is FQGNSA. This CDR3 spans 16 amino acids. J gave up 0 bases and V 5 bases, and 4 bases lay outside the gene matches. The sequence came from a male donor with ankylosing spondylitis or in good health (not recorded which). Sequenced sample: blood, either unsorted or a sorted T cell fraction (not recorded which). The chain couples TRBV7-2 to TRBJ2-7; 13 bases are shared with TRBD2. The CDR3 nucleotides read TGTGCCAGCAGCACCGGACTAGCGGGAGTCTCCTACGAGCAGTACTTC. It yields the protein CASSTGLAGVSYEQYF. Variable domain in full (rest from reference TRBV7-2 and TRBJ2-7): GAGVSQSPSNKVTEKGKDVELRCDPISGHTALYWYRQSLGQGLEFLIYFQGNSAPDKSGLPSDRFSAERTGGSVSTLTIQRTQQEDSAVYLCASSTGLAGVSYEQYFGPGTRLTVT.